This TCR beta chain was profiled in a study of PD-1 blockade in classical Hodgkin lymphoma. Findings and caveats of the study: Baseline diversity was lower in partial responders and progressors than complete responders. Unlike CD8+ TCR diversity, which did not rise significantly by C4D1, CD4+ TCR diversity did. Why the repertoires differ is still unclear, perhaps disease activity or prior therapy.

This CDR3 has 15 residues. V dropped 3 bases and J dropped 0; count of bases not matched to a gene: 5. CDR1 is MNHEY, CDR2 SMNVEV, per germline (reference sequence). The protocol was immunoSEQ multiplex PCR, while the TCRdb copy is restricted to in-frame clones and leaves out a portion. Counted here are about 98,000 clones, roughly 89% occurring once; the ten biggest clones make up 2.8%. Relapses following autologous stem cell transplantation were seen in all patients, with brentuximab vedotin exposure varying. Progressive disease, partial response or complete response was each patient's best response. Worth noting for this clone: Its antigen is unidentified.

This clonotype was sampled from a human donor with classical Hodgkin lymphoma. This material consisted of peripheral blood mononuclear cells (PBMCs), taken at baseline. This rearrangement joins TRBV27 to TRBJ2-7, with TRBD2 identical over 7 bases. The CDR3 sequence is CASSFRGGSSYEQYF. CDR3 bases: TGTGCCAGCAGTTTTAGGGGCGGGAGCTCCTACGAGCAGTACTTC.